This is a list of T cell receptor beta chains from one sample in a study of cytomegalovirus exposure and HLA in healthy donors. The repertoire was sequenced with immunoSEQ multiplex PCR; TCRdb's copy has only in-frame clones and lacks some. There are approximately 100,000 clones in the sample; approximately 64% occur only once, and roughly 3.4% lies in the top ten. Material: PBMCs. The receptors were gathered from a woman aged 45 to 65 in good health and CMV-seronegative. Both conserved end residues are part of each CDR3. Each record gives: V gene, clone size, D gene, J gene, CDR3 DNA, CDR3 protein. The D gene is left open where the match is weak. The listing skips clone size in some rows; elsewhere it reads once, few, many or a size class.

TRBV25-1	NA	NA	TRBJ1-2	TGTGCCAGCAGTGAACAGGGGAGTGATGGCTACACCTTC	CASSEQGSDGYTF
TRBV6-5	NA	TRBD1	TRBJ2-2	TGTGCCAGCAGTTACTCCTCAGACAGGGGCACCGGGGAGCTGTTTTTT	CASSYSSDRGTGELFF
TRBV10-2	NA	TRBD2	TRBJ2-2	TGCGCCAGCACCGGACTAGCGCTGAACACCGGGGAGCTGTTTTTT	CASTGLALNTGELFF
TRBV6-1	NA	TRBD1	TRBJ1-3	TGTGCCAGCAGCCTTCTACCGGGACAGGGGACTACCATATATTTT	CASSLLPGQGTTIYF
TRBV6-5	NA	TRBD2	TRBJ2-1	TGTGCCAGCAGTTATACTAGCGGCTCCTACAATGAGCAGTTCTTC	CASSYTSGSYNEQFF
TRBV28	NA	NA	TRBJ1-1	TGTGCCAGTCAAGCCCGTTGGAACACTGAAGCTTTCTTT	CASQARWNTEAFF
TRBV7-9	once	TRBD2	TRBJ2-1	TGTGCCAGCAGCTCGACTAGCGGGAGGGCTGATGAGCAGTTCTTC	CASSSTSGRADEQFF
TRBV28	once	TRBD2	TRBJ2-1	TGTGCCAGCAGTACGACTAGCGGCAGCTCCTACAATGAGCAGTTCTTC	CASSTTSGSSYNEQFF
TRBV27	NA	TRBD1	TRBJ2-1	TGTGCCAGCAGTGTCGCTCCGGGACAGGGGGCAAGGAGGTCCTACAATGAGCAGTTCTTC	CASSVAPGQGARRSYNEQFF
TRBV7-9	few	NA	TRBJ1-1	TGTGCCAGCAGCTCCGCCCTGTACCAGGGACTCAACACTGAAGCTTTCTTT	CASSSALYQGLNTEAFF
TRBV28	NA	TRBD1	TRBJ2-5	TGTGCCAGCAGTTTAACGTTCGGAAGGACAGGCGCCGGGACCCAGTACTTC	CASSLTFGRTGAGTQYF
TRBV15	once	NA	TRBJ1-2	TGTGCCACCAGCTCGACAGAATCTGGCTACACCTTC	CATSSTESGYTF
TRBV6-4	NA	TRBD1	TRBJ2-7	TGTGCCAGCATTACATGGACAGGGGCCTACGAGCAGTACTTC	CASITWTGAYEQYF
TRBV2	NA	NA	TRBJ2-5	TGTGCCAGCAGTGAACCCGGGGTAGTAGAGACCCAGTACTTC	CASSEPGVVETQYF
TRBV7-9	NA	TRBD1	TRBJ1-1	TGTGCCAGCAGCGAACTAAGGGGGCGAGGAACTGAAGCTTTCTTT	CASSELRGRGTEAFF
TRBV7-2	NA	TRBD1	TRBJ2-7	TGTGCCAGCAGGAGCGGGACAGGGACCTACGAGCAGTACTTC	CASRSGTGTYEQYF
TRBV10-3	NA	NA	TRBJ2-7	TGTGCCACCGGGGGGCTCGTAGCCTACGAGCAGTACTTC	CATGGLVAYEQYF
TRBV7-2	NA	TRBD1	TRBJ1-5	TGTGCCAGCAGCACAAGGACAGGGTGGGCGAATCAGCCCCAGCATTTT	CASSTRTGWANQPQHF
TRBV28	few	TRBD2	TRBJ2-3	TGTGCCAGCAGTTCGGGTAGCGGGCTGTGGACAGATACGCAGTATTTT	CASSSGSGLWTDTQYF
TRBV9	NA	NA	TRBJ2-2	TGTGCCAGCAGCGTAGTAGGAGAGAGCGGGGAGCTGTTTTTT	CASSVVGESGELFF
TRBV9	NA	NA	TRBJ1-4	TGTGCCAGCAGTGGAGGAGCTCATAATGAAAAACTGTTTTTT	CASSGGAHNEKLFF
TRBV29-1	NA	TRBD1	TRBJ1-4	TGCAGCGTTGGAAGGACAGGGGAGGGGGTCGGGGAAAAACTGTTTTTT	CSVGRTGEGVGEKLFF
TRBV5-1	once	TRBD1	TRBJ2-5	TGCGCCAGCAGCTTGGGTTCGCAGGGGGCGTTCGAGACCCAGTACTTC	CASSLGSQGAFETQYF
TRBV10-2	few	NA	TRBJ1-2	TGCGCCCTGTGGATGGGGGGGGACTATGGCTACACCTTC	CALWMGGDYGYTF
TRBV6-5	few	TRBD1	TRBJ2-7	TGTGCCAGCAGTTCCGGACAGGGGTTGAACGAGCAGTACTTC	CASSSGQGLNEQYF
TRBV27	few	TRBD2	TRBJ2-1	TGTGCCAGCAGCACCGGGACTAGAAGCAATGAGCAGTTCTTC	CASSTGTRSNEQFF
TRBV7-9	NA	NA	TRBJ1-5	TGTGCCAGCAGCTTAGGGTGGGACACGGGCGATCAGCCCCAGCATTTT	CASSLGWDTGDQPQHF
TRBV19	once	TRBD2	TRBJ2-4	TGTGCCAGTAGTATAGACCGACGGGGGGTTCAGTACTTC	CASSIDRRGVQYF
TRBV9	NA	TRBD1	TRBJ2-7	TGTGCCAGAGTAAGGGACAGGCCCTACGAGCAGTACTTC	CARVRDRPYEQYF
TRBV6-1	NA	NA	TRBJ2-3	TGTGCCAGCAGTGCGAGGATGAGCACAGATACGCAGTATTTT	CASSARMSTDTQYF
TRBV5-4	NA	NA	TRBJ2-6	TGTGCCAGCAGCTGGAGAATGACTGGGGCCAACGTCCTGACTTTC	CASSWRMTGANVLTF
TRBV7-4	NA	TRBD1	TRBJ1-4	TGTGCCAGCAGCTTTAACTGCCGGGACAGGGGGTTTGCAACTAATGAAAAACTGTTTTTT	CASSFNCRDRGFATNEKLFF
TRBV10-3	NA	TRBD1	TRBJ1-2	TGTGCCATCAGTGAGGTGCAGGGGGCGTTTCCCTATGGCTACACCTTC	CAISEVQGAFPYGYTF
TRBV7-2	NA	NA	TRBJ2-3	TGTGCCAGCAGCCCGACGGGGGTGGCAGATACGCAGTATTTT	CASSPTGVADTQYF
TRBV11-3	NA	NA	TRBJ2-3	TGTGCCAGCAGCTTAGTTGGGACACCGATTAGCACAGATACGCAGTATTTT	CASSLVGTPISTDTQYF
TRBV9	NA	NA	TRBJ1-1	TGTGCCAGCAAATTCTGTCAGGGGGAAGCTTTCTTT	CASKFCQGEAFF
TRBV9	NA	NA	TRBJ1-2	TGTGCCAGCAGCGTAGGACAGTCCTATGGCTACACCTTC	CASSVGQSYGYTF
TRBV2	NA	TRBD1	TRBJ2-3	TGTGCCAGCAGTGCCGGGACAGGGGTTTTCGCAGATACGCAGTATTTT	CASSAGTGVFADTQYF
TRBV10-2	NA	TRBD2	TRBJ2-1	TGCGCCAGCAGGGGACTAAATACCTACAATGAGCAGTTCTTC	CASRGLNTYNEQFF
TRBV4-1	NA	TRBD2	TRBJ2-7	TGCGCCAGCAGCCAAGTCCCCGGGGGGACCTACGAGCAGTACTTC	CASSQVPGGTYEQYF
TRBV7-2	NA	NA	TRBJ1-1	TGTGCCAGCAGCTTAACAGGGACGCGGGCTTTCTTT	CASSLTGTRAFF
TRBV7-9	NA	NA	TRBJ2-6	TGTGCCAGCAGCAAAGGGGTCTCTGGGGCCAACGTCCTGACTTTC	CASSKGVSGANVLTF
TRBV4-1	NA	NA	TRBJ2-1	TGCGCCAGCAGCCAAGCGGGAGCCTACAATGAGCAGTTCTTC	CASSQAGAYNEQFF
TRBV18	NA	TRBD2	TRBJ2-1	TGTGCCAGCTCACCATCATTAGCGGGAGATCATGAGCAGTTCTTC	CASSPSLAGDHEQFF
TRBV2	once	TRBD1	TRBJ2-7	TGTGCCAGCTACCGGGACAGCTCCTACGAGCAGTACTTC	CASYRDSSYEQYF